A selection of T cell receptor beta chains follows, all from one sample in a study of blood T cell repertoires in COVID-19. Sequenced by immunoSEQ multiplex PCR; TCRdb stores in-frame clones only, minus some. The sample contains a few hundred thousand clones, approximately 93% of which appear only once. Material for sequencing was PBMCs or T cells enriched from blood (not recorded which). The source is a woman aged 40 to 50 who had been exposed to COVID-19. CDR3s include the opening cysteine and the closing phenylalanine or tryptophan. The D gene is left open where the match is weak. Clone size, where shown, is once, few, many, or a class for clones that have expanded.

v_call: TRBV7-9
j_call: TRBJ1-6
clone_size: NA
d_call: TRBD1
cdr3_aa: CASSTGVPRTGQGVRNSPLHF
cdr3_nt: TGTGCCAGCAGCACCGGCGTACCTCGCACGGGACAGGGGGTCCGGAATTCACCCCTCCACTTT

v_call: TRBV6-2/TRBV6-3
j_call: TRBJ1-1
clone_size: NA
d_call: TRBD1
cdr3_aa: CASSSIGDRNTEAFF
cdr3_nt: TGTGCCAGCAGTTCTATAGGGGACAGGAACACTGAAGCTTTCTTT

v_call: TRBV5-6
j_call: TRBJ1-1
clone_size: NA
d_call: TRBD1
cdr3_aa: CASNLKGATEAFF
cdr3_nt: TGTGCCAGCAATCTTAAGGGGGCCACTGAAGCTTTCTTT

v_call: TRBV19
j_call: TRBJ2-6
clone_size: NA
d_call: NA
cdr3_aa: CASTPKGSTSPGANVLTF
cdr3_nt: TGTGCCAGTACCCCTAAGGGGTCGACAAGCCCTGGGGCCAACGTCCTGACTTTC

v_call: TRBV2
j_call: TRBJ1-1
clone_size: NA
d_call: NA
cdr3_aa: CATEPSGGAGTEAFF
cdr3_nt: TGTGCCACCGAGCCCTCGGGGGGCGCGGGGACTGAAGCTTTCTTT

v_call: TRBV18
j_call: TRBJ2-3
clone_size: NA
d_call: TRBD1
cdr3_aa: CASSPGPGTGATQYF
cdr3_nt: TGTGCCAGCTCACCCGGTCCCGGGACAGGGGCTACGCAGTATTTT

v_call: TRBV11-1
j_call: TRBJ1-1
clone_size: NA
d_call: NA
cdr3_aa: CASSQTGGPNPEAFF
cdr3_nt: TGTGCCAGCAGTCAAACCGGGGGGCCGAACCCTGAAGCTTTCTTT

v_call: TRBV15
j_call: TRBJ1-2
clone_size: NA
d_call: TRBD1
cdr3_aa: CATSRDRGQGDYGYTF
cdr3_nt: TGTGCCACCAGCAGAGATAGGGGACAGGGTGACTATGGCTACACCTTC

v_call: TRBV6-5
j_call: TRBJ2-1
clone_size: once
d_call: TRBD2
cdr3_aa: CASRRTRDTMKQFF
cdr3_nt: TGTGCCAGCAGACGGACTAGAGACACAATGAAGCAGTTCTTC

v_call: TRBV5-6
j_call: TRBJ2-7
clone_size: NA
d_call: NA
cdr3_aa: CASSPPKKERHEQYF
cdr3_nt: TGTGCCAGCAGCCCACCAAAGAAAGAGCGACACGAGCAGTACTTC

v_call: TRBV30
j_call: TRBJ1-4
clone_size: once
d_call: TRBD1
cdr3_aa: CAWNRGKEKLFF
cdr3_nt: TGTGCCTGGAACAGGGGGAAAGAAAAACTGTTTTTT

v_call: TRBV5-6
j_call: TRBJ1-2
clone_size: NA
d_call: NA
cdr3_aa: CASSLGQGGGYTF
cdr3_nt: TGTGCCAGCAGCTTGGGGCAGGGTGGAGGCTACACCTTC

v_call: TRBV9
j_call: TRBJ1-4
clone_size: once
d_call: TRBD1
cdr3_aa: CASSPGTGGGEKLFF
cdr3_nt: TGTGCCAGCAGCCCGGGGACAGGGGGCGGTGAAAAACTGTTTTTT

v_call: TRBV3-1/TRBV3-2
j_call: TRBJ2-7
clone_size: many
d_call: NA
cdr3_aa: CARHSYEQYF
cdr3_nt: TGTGCCAGACACTCCTACGAGCAGTACTTC

v_call: TRBV3-1/TRBV3-2
j_call: TRBJ2-3
clone_size: NA
d_call: TRBD1
cdr3_aa: CASSPLPGGADTQYF
cdr3_nt: TGTGCCAGCAGCCCTCTTCCAGGGGGCGCAGATACGCAGTATTTT

v_call: TRBV5-4
j_call: TRBJ2-2
clone_size: NA
d_call: TRBD1
cdr3_aa: CASSLFTGVSTGELFF
cdr3_nt: TGTGCCAGCAGCTTGTTCACAGGGGTGAGCACCGGGGAGCTGTTTTTT

v_call: TRBV19
j_call: TRBJ2-2
clone_size: NA
d_call: NA
cdr3_aa: CASSTTANTGELFF
cdr3_nt: TGTGCCAGTAGTACCACAGCGAACACCGGGGAGCTGTTTTTT

v_call: TRBV2
j_call: TRBJ2-1
clone_size: once
d_call: TRBD2
cdr3_aa: CASSESLLAVNNEQFF
cdr3_nt: TGTGCCAGCAGTGAGAGTTTACTAGCGGTTAACAATGAGCAGTTCTTC

v_call: TRBV5-1
j_call: TRBJ2-7
clone_size: NA
d_call: NA
cdr3_aa: CASTPGSVSYEQYF
cdr3_nt: TGCGCCAGCACCCCTGGCAGTGTCTCCTACGAGCAGTACTTC

v_call: TRBV5-1
j_call: TRBJ1-1
clone_size: NA
d_call: TRBD1
cdr3_aa: CASSRRTGGRNTEAFF
cdr3_nt: TGCGCCAGCAGCCGACGGACAGGGGGTAGGAACACTGAAGCTTTCTTT

v_call: TRBV7-3
j_call: TRBJ1-3
clone_size: NA
d_call: NA
cdr3_aa: CASSRRSSFSGNTIYF
cdr3_nt: TGTGCCAGCAGCCGAAGGAGTTCGTTCTCTGGAAACACCATATATTTT

v_call: TRBV6-6
j_call: TRBJ2-1
clone_size: few
d_call: TRBD1
cdr3_aa: CASSYPGTVYNEQFF
cdr3_nt: TGTGCCAGCAGTTACCCCGGGACAGTCTACAATGAGCAGTTCTTC

v_call: TRBV7-8
j_call: TRBJ1-3
clone_size: NA
d_call: TRBD1
cdr3_aa: CASSSRQGSGNTIYF
cdr3_nt: TGTGCCAGCAGCTCCAGACAGGGATCTGGAAACACCATATATTTT

v_call: TRBV5-1
j_call: TRBJ1-2
clone_size: once
d_call: NA
cdr3_aa: CASSLAGLGGYGYTF
cdr3_nt: TGCGCCAGCAGCTTGGCCGGGCTCGGGGGCTATGGCTACACCTTC

v_call: TRBV3-1/TRBV3-2
j_call: TRBJ1-1
clone_size: once
d_call: TRBD1
cdr3_aa: CASSQDEGANTEAFF
cdr3_nt: TGTGCCAGCAGCCAAGATGAGGGGGCGAACACTGAAGCTTTCTTT

v_call: TRBV30
j_call: TRBJ2-5
clone_size: NA
d_call: TRBD2
cdr3_aa: CAWKGRLAGGAPQETQYF
cdr3_nt: TGTGCCTGGAAAGGCAGACTAGCGGGAGGCGCTCCACAAGAGACCCAGTACTTC

v_call: TRBV5-1
j_call: TRBJ1-2
clone_size: NA
d_call: TRBD1
cdr3_aa: CASSSRGQGKLGDYGYTF
cdr3_nt: TGCGCCAGCAGCTCGAGGGGACAGGGGAAATTAGGGGACTATGGCTACACCTTC

v_call: TRBV4-1
j_call: TRBJ1-5
clone_size: NA
d_call: NA
cdr3_aa: CASSQVLGVGQPQHF
cdr3_nt: TGCGCCAGCAGCCAAGTCCTCGGGGTAGGTCAGCCCCAGCATTTT

v_call: TRBV6-5
j_call: TRBJ2-1
clone_size: NA
d_call: NA
cdr3_aa: CASRADNEQFF
cdr3_nt: TGTGCCAGCAGGGCAGACAATGAGCAGTTCTTC

v_call: TRBV5-4
j_call: TRBJ2-3
clone_size: NA
d_call: TRBD2
cdr3_aa: CASQLAGGTDTQYF
cdr3_nt: TGTGCCAGCCAACTAGCGGGGGGCACAGATACGCAGTATTTT

v_call: TRBV19
j_call: TRBJ2-2
clone_size: NA
d_call: NA
cdr3_aa: CASSIGGTNTGELFF
cdr3_nt: TGTGCCAGTAGTATAGGAGGCACGAACACCGGGGAGCTGTTTTTT

v_call: TRBV19
j_call: TRBJ1-2
clone_size: NA
d_call: TRBD1
cdr3_aa: CASRTGAGYTF
cdr3_nt: TGTGCCAGTAGGACAGGGGCTGGCTACACCTTC

v_call: TRBV13
j_call: TRBJ2-2
clone_size: NA
d_call: NA
cdr3_aa: CASSYTGSNTGELFF
cdr3_nt: TGTGCCAGCAGTTACACAGGGTCTAACACCGGGGAGCTGTTTTTT

v_call: TRBV2
j_call: TRBJ2-7
clone_size: NA
d_call: NA
cdr3_aa: CASSVLQTYEQYF
cdr3_nt: TGTGCCAGCAGTGTCCTACAGACCTACGAGCAGTACTTC

v_call: TRBV11-3
j_call: TRBJ1-5
clone_size: NA
d_call: TRBD1
cdr3_aa: CASSRGTGVNQPQHF
cdr3_nt: TGTGCCAGCAGCCGAGGGACAGGGGTTAATCAGCCCCAGCATTTT

v_call: TRBV5-6
j_call: TRBJ1-2
clone_size: NA
d_call: NA
cdr3_aa: CASSLTGYVKGYTF
cdr3_nt: TGTGCCAGCAGCTTGACAGGGTATGTGAAGGGCTACACCTTC

v_call: TRBV5-6
j_call: TRBJ1-5
clone_size: NA
d_call: TRBD1
cdr3_aa: CASSRTGGSNQPQHF
cdr3_nt: TGTGCCAGCAGCCGGACAGGGGGGTCGAATCAGCCCCAGCATTTT

v_call: TRBV24-1
j_call: TRBJ2-2
clone_size: NA
d_call: TRBD2
cdr3_aa: CATSDRSGRAGNGELFF
cdr3_nt: TGTGCCACCAGTGACCGTAGCGGGAGGGCAGGAAACGGGGAGCTGTTTTTT

v_call: TRBV30
j_call: TRBJ1-3
clone_size: once
d_call: NA
cdr3_aa: CAWRGLVSSGNTIYF
cdr3_nt: TGTGCCTGGAGGGGGCTAGTTTCCAGTGGAAACACCATATATTTT

v_call: TRBV5-1
j_call: TRBJ1-5
clone_size: NA
d_call: NA
cdr3_aa: CASSLGGGSRNQPQHF
cdr3_nt: TGCGCCAGCAGCTTGGGAGGTGGCAGTCGCAATCAGCCCCAGCATTTT

v_call: TRBV19
j_call: TRBJ2-7
clone_size: NA
d_call: TRBD2
cdr3_aa: CASSTISGGTYEQYF
cdr3_nt: TGTGCCAGTAGTACGATTTCCGGGGGGACCTACGAGCAGTACTTC

v_call: TRBV27
j_call: TRBJ1-6
clone_size: NA
d_call: TRBD1
cdr3_aa: CASSPTGEPYNSPLHF
cdr3_nt: TGTGCCAGCAGTCCGACAGGGGAACCCTATAATTCACCCCTCCACTTT

v_call: TRBV7-9
j_call: TRBJ1-1
clone_size: NA
d_call: TRBD1
cdr3_aa: CASSLAGQGAFTEAFF
cdr3_nt: TGTGCCAGCAGCTTAGCAGGACAGGGGGCGTTCACTGAAGCTTTCTTT

v_call: TRBV24-1
j_call: TRBJ2-1
clone_size: NA
d_call: NA
cdr3_aa: CATSDNVRTRNEQFF
cdr3_nt: TGTGCCACCAGTGATAATGTCCGCACGCGCAATGAGCAGTTCTTC

v_call: TRBV21-1
j_call: TRBJ1-5
clone_size: NA
d_call: NA
cdr3_aa: CASSNAGVFFPGQPQHF
cdr3_nt: TGTGCCAGCAGCAACGCCGGGGTTTTTTTCCCGGGTCAGCCCCAGCATTTT

v_call: TRBV27
j_call: TRBJ2-3
clone_size: once
d_call: TRBD1
cdr3_aa: CASSLQGAGPSGNTQYF
cdr3_nt: TGTGCCAGCAGTTTGCAGGGGGCGGGACCTTCCGGAAATACGCAGTATTTT

v_call: TRBV19
j_call: TRBJ1-2
clone_size: NA
d_call: TRBD1
cdr3_aa: CASRSGQRTGGYTF
cdr3_nt: TGTGCCAGTCGATCGGGACAGCGGACGGGCGGCTACACCTTC

v_call: TRBV6-5
j_call: TRBJ2-5
clone_size: NA
d_call: NA
cdr3_aa: CASKKLPQETQYF
cdr3_nt: TGTGCCAGCAAAAAGCTACCCCAAGAGACCCAGTACTTC